The 2 T cell receptor beta chains below come from one sample, sequenced in a study of CD8+CD57+ T cells in acquired aplastic anemia. CDR3 and TCR beta VDJ profiling relied on genomic DNA as the template. TCRdb re-derived calls from the reads in MiXCR, one entry per CDR3 protein. This table holds about 190,000 distinct CDR3 sequences, less than 65% found once. The sequencing input was sorted CD4+, CD8+, or CD8+CD57+ T cells (not recorded which) from PBMCs. The source is a human donor with severe aplastic anemia or a healthy control (not recorded which).

The V gene is TRBV5-1, the J gene TRBJ2-7; D is possibly TRBD1 or TRBD2 (5 bases each). Trimming pared 4 bases from V and 2 bases from J, leaving 10 bases between. This CDR3 comprises 13 residues. Germline V gene sequence: CDR1 SGHRS, CDR2 YFSETQ. The CDR3, as DNA: TGCGCCAGCAGCGGGACGGTAACCTACGAGCAGTACTTC. This codes for CASSGTVTYEQYF.

The chain is built from TRBV9 and TRBJ1-2; 7 nucleotides match TRBD1. With 2 bases clipped from V and 3 bases from J, the junction kept 7 bases outside the gene matches. The germline V gene encodes CDR1 SGDLS and CDR2 YYNGEE. This CDR3 spans 15 amino acids. The CDR3: CASSVEGQLYYGYTF. CDR3 in DNA: TGTGCCAGCAGCGTCGAGGGACAGCTTTACTATGGCTACACCTTC.